This T cell receptor (beta chain) emerged from a study of shared clonotypes between healthy human individuals. Study-level findings and limits: Sorted-subset sequencing, rarefaction showed, was incomplete despite large depth. Collection of samples was limited to blood; tissue repertoires likely differ.

Worth noting for this clone: The target antigen is unknown.

Division of CD4+ cells produced a CD45RA+ naive subset and a CD45RA-negative memory subset. Original methodology: From ImmunoSEQ came sequences covering only the junction and carrying no quality scores, so filtering differed. Data came from immunoSEQ multiplex PCR; TCRdb stores just in-frame clones and leaves some out. V and J calls and clone size are copied from that table; D and trimming were computed from the DNA. The sample shows under 600,000 clones, 95% to 96% of them seen only once. The sample taken for sequencing was naive CD4+ T cells sorted from blood. As to subset: CD45RA+ positively selected. This receptor was identified in a woman in her 30s in good health.

The CDR3 DNA sequence: TGCGCCAGCAGCTTGGGTGGTACGACTAGCGGGAGCTACGAGCAGTACTTC. It translates to CASSLGGTTSGSYEQYF. The genes are TRBV5-1 and TRBJ2-7; 12 nucleotides align to TRBD2. With 0 bases clipped from V and 3 bases from J, the junction kept 7 bases outside the gene matches. CDR1 is SGHRS, CDR2 YFSETQ, per germline. This CDR3 is 17 amino acids long.